This T cell receptor beta chain was sequenced in a study of blood T cell repertoires in COVID-19. Overall study: COVID-19 samples, acute and convalescent, were from the United States, Italy and Spain. Sample material is recorded as cDNA or gDNA derived from T cells, B-cell-depleted T cells, or PBMCs.

Authors' methods: Reference gene primer amplification gave nucleated cell count estimates. Data came from immunoSEQ multiplex PCR; TCRdb stores just in-frame clones and leaves some out. D and trimming come from the DNA, and the V and J calls and clone size come from that table. This table has 150,000 to 200,000 clones, 87% appearing once. The CDR3 is 19 residues long. V lost 2 bases to trimming and J lost 0 bases; unmatched junction nucleotides: 12. Germline CDR1 is ENHRY and CDR2 is SYGVKD. Sequenced material: peripheral blood. The TCR originated in a man aged 18 to 35 with active or convalescent COVID-19. The V gene is TRBV10-3, the J gene TRBJ2-2, with 7 bases identical to TRBD1. The DNA of the CDR3 is TGTGCCATCAGTGAGAACCGTTGGACAGGACCCGCGAACACCGGGGAGCTGTTTTTT. As protein: CAISENRWTGPANTGELFF.